This T cell receptor (beta chain) was sequenced in a study of blood T cell repertoires in COVID-19. On the study more broadly: Sites in the United States, Italy and Spain provided acute and convalescent COVID-19 samples. Sources were T cells, B-cell-depleted T cells, or PBMCs; the material itself was cDNA or gDNA.

The method was immunoSEQ multiplex PCR; TCRdb's version includes in-frame clones alone and lacks a portion of them. The sample includes about 130,000 clones, about 86% of them seen just once. Sequenced: peripheral blood. This TCR came from a woman aged 45 to 65 with acute or convalescent COVID-19.

CDR3 region: CASSLAGTGTSGGAYEQYF. CDR3 nucleotide sequence: TGTGCCAGCAGCTTGGCCGGGACAGGGACTAGCGGGGGGGCCTACGAGCAGTACTTC. The chain couples TRBV5-8 to TRBJ2-7; 16 bases map to TRBD2. The germline gives CDR1 SGHTS, CDR2 YDEGEE. CDR3 length equals 19 residues. The V and J ends lost 0 bases and 2 bases, in that order; junction bases with no gene match: 8.